Listed below are T cell receptor beta chains from one sample, sequenced in a study of blood T cells in healthy people across ages. TCRdb redid the calling of the 5' RACE reads with MiXCR, one entry per CDR3 protein. The sample records around 870,000 distinct CDR3 sequences, under 30% being singletons. The sample taken for sequencing was blood. These receptors originate from a woman aged 80 or over in good health. Both conserved end residues are part of each CDR3. Each record gives: clone size, J gene, V gene, D gene, CDR3 DNA, CDR3 protein. D genes are given only for firm matches. A row's size may be missing; if present it is once, few, many or a size class.

many	TRBJ1-2	TRBV29-1	.	TGCAGCGTTGACGAGGGGTCTAACTATGGCTACACCTTC	CSVDEGSNYGYTF
.	TRBJ2-1	TRBV5-1	TRBD2	TGCGCCAGCAGCTGGGGGGGAAACAATGAGCAGTTCTTC	CASSWGGNNEQFF
many	TRBJ2-5	TRBV7-9	.	TGTGCCAGCAGCCTAAGCTGGGACGGAGAGACCCAGTACTTC	CASSLSWDGETQYF
many	TRBJ2-5	TRBV29-1	.	TGCAGCGTTGGTGGAGGGATGGTCCAAGAGACCCAGTACTTC	CSVGGGMVQETQYF
few	TRBJ1-1	TRBV7-9	.	TGTGCCAGCAGCGTAACAGCGGGCACTGAAGCTTTCTTT	CASSVTAGTEAFF
few	TRBJ2-5	TRBV7-9	.	TGTGCCAGCAGCTTAATGGGGGCGGGGATGAGAGAGACCCAGTACTTC	CASSLMGAGMRETQYF
once	TRBJ2-2	TRBV10-1	TRBD1	TGCGCCAGCAGTCTGTACAGGGGGTACACCGGGGAGCTGTTTTTT	CASSLYRGYTGELFF
.	TRBJ2-5	TRBV20-1	TRBD2	TGCAGTGCTAGACTAGCGGCAAATCAAGAGACCCAGTACTTC	CSARLAANQETQYF
few	TRBJ1-4	TRBV5-6	TRBD1	TGTGCCAGCAGCGGAGGAGGGGGCGCAACTAATGAAAAACTGTTTTTT	CASSGGGGATNEKLFF
many	TRBJ2-1	TRBV24-1	TRBD1	TGTGCCACCAGTGACCGAGGACGCGGGACAGGGGCCATCAATGAGCAGTTCTTC	CATSDRGRGTGAINEQFF
.	TRBJ2-5	TRBV12-3/TRBV12-4	.	TGTGCCAGCAGTGTTCAAGAAGAGACCCAGTACTTC	CASSVQEETQYF
many	TRBJ1-1	TRBV4-3	TRBD1	TGCGCCAGCAGCCAAGACTGGACAGGGGGAACGCGAGCTTTCTTT	CASSQDWTGGTRAFF
.	TRBJ2-1	TRBV7-2	TRBD1	TGTGCCAGCAGGGGACCCGGGACAGACATAAGTGAGCAGTTCTTC	CASRGPGTDISEQFF
many	TRBJ2-4	TRBV21-1	.	TGTGCCAGCACCCCGACAGGTACCCTAGCCAAAAACATTCAGTACTTC	CASTPTGTLAKNIQYF
many	TRBJ2-3	TRBV6-6	TRBD1	TGTGCCAGCAGTTACGGGACAGGGCTCAGCACAGATACGCAGTATTTT	CASSYGTGLSTDTQYF
few	TRBJ2-2	TRBV12-3/TRBV12-4	TRBD1	TGTGCCAGCAGTAGATCCGGGACAGCAGCCGGGGAGCTGTTTTTT	CASSRSGTAAGELFF
few	TRBJ2-1	TRBV11-3	TRBD2	TGTGCCAGCAGCTTAGCCCGGGAGCGGGGGGGCTACAATGAGCAGTTCTTC	CASSLARERGGYNEQFF
many	TRBJ2-7	TRBV20-1	.	TGCAGTGCTAATCCCTCTTCCTACGAGCAGTACTTC	CSANPSSYEQYF
many	TRBJ2-7	TRBV7-2	TRBD1	TGTGCCAGCAGCTTAGGTCCGGGACAGGGGGCTTACGAGCAGTACTTC	CASSLGPGQGAYEQYF
many	TRBJ2-1	TRBV11-2	.	TGTGCCAGCAGCTTAGATCGTTGGGGCAACAATGAGCAGTTCTTC	CASSLDRWGNNEQFF
.	TRBJ2-4	TRBV19	.	TGTGCCAGTAGTATGTCCCTATGCCAGGGTGGACCGAACATTCAGTACTTC	CASSMSLCQGGPNIQYF
.	TRBJ2-7	TRBV29-1	TRBD1	TGCAGCGTTGAGGGACAGGGGGCGCCCGAGCAGTACTTC	CSVEGQGAPEQYF
many	TRBJ2-1	TRBV20-1	TRBD2	TGCAGTGCTAGAGCCCCGCCACCCGGGACTACCGACAATGAGCAGTTCTTC	CSARAPPPGTTDNEQFF
.	TRBJ2-7	TRBV20-1	TRBD1	TGCAGTGCCATAAACAGGGGGCGCGGCTACGAGCAGTACTTC	CSAINRGRGYEQYF
.	TRBJ2-7	TRBV6-6	.	TGTGCCAGCAGTTACTCGACTGTCTACAATGAGCAGTACTTC	CASSYSTVYNEQYF
many	TRBJ2-7	TRBV5-5	TRBD2	TGTGCCAGCAGCTTAGGGCCCAGCGGGGGGGTTTACGAGCAGTACTTC	CASSLGPSGGVYEQYF
few	TRBJ2-5	TRBV27	TRBD2	TGTGCCAGCACTTCGGGACTAGCGGGGGAGAGAGGGTACTTC	CASTSGLAGERGYF